This entry lists 29 T cell receptor beta chains sequenced from one sample in a study of PD-1 blockade in mismatch repair-deficient tumors. Repertoires were generated with immunoSEQ multiplex PCR, while TCRdb's copy carries only in-frame clones and drops some. The sample includes some 26,000 clones, 83% of them seen just once. The source material was peripheral blood, sampled 12 weeks after starting pembrolizumab. These receptors all come from an adult with mismatch repair-deficient cancer.

This clone is medium-sized. J is TRBJ2-1 and V is TRBV5-8, with a possible D match to TRBD2 (6 bases). This CDR3 is 15 amino acids long. CDR1 and CDR2 from the germline V gene are SGHTS and YDEGEE. V was clipped by 4 bases and J by 5 bases, with 16 bases between them. The chain's CDR3 is CASSPGTVMDNEQFF. DNA of the CDR3: TGTGCCAGCAGCCCTGGGACTGTAATGGACAATGAGCAGTTCTTC.

This clone appeared a few times. Likely a read error: the CDR3 ends without its conserved phenylalanine or tryptophan. Because the CDR3's place on the DNA is in doubt, the DNA is left out and the CDR3 is given as listed by TCRdb. The rearrangement links TRBV28 to TRBJ2-7; the table's D call of TRBD1 was not tested on the DNA. CDR1 MDHEN and CDR2 SYDVKM come from the germline V gene. Counting both end residues, the CDR3 totals 8 amino acids. The CDR3 protein is CASSYREG.

The count of this clone is one. The chain couples TRBV7-9 to TRBJ2-5, with 7 bases identical to TRBD2. Germline V gene sequence: CDR1 SEHNR, CDR2 FQNEAQ (reference sequence). The CDR3 consists of 13 residues. Unmatched junction bases numbered 15, after V lost 7 bases and J lost 13 bases. The CDR3 loop reads CASTPGRREVRYF. The CDR3 DNA sequence: TGTGCCAGCACCCCGGGCCGCCGGGAGGTTAGGTACTTC.

This clone appeared a single time. J is TRBJ1-1 and V is TRBV7-9; D gene uncertain. Trimming cost V 2 bases and J 5 bases, with 9 bases left between them. Germline V lookup: CDR1 SEHNR, CDR2 FQNEAQ (reference sequence). There are 13 residues in the CDR3. DNA of the CDR3: TGTGCCAGCAGCTTATTGGCGGAAACTGAAGCTTTCTTT. Translating it yields CASSLLAETEAFF.

This chain joins TRBV10-3 and TRBJ2-7, with 10 bases identical to TRBD1. Germline V gives CDR1 ENHRY, CDR2 SYGVKD. The CDR3 extends over 14 amino acids. V was clipped by 7 bases and J by 3 bases; unmatched bases: 6. The DNA for the CDR3 is TGTGCCATCAATCCAGGACAGGGGGACTACGAGCAGTACTTC. Its protein product is CAINPGQGDYEQYF.

Written as DNA, the CDR3 is TGTGCCAGCAGCTTATCAGGTGAATGGCCCCGATTTAACTATGGCTACACCTTC. The encoded protein is CASSLSGEWPRFNYGYTF. The chain links TRBV13 to TRBJ1-2; D uncertain. The CDR3 totals 18 residues. Trimming stripped 2 bases from V and 1 base from J, with 20 bases between. CDR1 PRHDT and CDR2 FYEKMQ come from the germline V gene (reference sequence).

The chain joins TRBV2 to TRBJ2-5, with no clear D. This CDR3 spans 12 amino acids. Germline V gene sequence: CDR1 SNHLY, CDR2 FYNNEI. V was shortened by 1 base and J by 5 bases, with 5 bases between the two germline ends. For the CDR3, the DNA is TGTGCCAGCAGTGAAGTTTTGGAGACCCAGTACTTC. Amino acid sequence: CASSEVLETQYF.

The chain recombines TRBV6-5 with TRBJ1-5; D is unclear. The CDR3 is 14 residues long. V lost 0 bases and J lost 7, with 10 bases in between. Germline CDR1 is MNHEY and CDR2 is SVGAGI. CDR3 in DNA: TGTGCCAGCAGTTACTCGATTCCGTCCCAGCCCCAGCATTTT. This sequence encodes CASSYSIPSQPQHF.

The chain carries TRBV4-2 and TRBJ2-3; a weak D match, TRBD2 (7 bases). The CDR3 totals 14 residues. Germline V gene lookup returns CDR1 LGHNA and CDR2 YNFKEQ. With 8 bases removed from V and 2 bases from J, the gap between germline ends came to 14 bases. The CDR3 nucleotides read TGTGCCAGCCAAGGGGGGGGTGACACAGATACGCAGTATTTT. Translating gives CASQGGGDTDTQYF.

V usage is TRBV4-2 and J usage is TRBJ2-2, with a tentative D call TRBD1 (7 bases). The CDR3 sequence is 14 residues long. The germline V and J ends were trimmed by 4 bases and 5 bases, with 11 bases remaining between them. Germline CDR1 is LGHNA and CDR2 is YNFKEQ. The DNA for the CDR3 is TGTGCCAGCAGCCGCGGGACAGTGACCGGGGAGCTGTTTTTT. It yields the protein CASSRGTVTGELFF.

This clone was picked up one time. This chain connects TRBV6-4 to TRBJ1-2; a possible D gene is TRBD1 (5 bases). The CDR3 is 17 residues long. Trimming took 5 bases from V and 4 from J, leaving 23 bases between them. Germline V gene sequence: CDR1 MRHNA, CDR2 SNTAGT. CDR3 sequence: CASSSGDGRRLTYGYTF. For the CDR3, the DNA is TGTGCCAGCAGTTCCGGGGACGGAAGGCGCCTAACCTATGGCTACACCTTC.

This chain uses TRBV7-2 with TRBJ2-6; 11 positions match TRBD1. This CDR3 has 17 amino acids. Losses at the gene ends were 4 bases for V and 3 bases for J; bases not matched to a gene: 5. Germline-derived CDR1 and CDR2 are SGHTA and FQGNSA. The CDR3 DNA reads TGTGCCAGCAGCTCCGGGACAGGGGGGTTTGGGGCCAACGTCCTGACTTTC. This gives the protein CASSSGTGGFGANVLTF.

Judged by abundance, this clone is large. Other DNA sequences in this sample translate to the same CDR3. The chain couples TRBV4-3 to TRBJ1-2; a weak D match, TRBD1 (6 bases). This CDR3 comprises 14 residues. Germline lookup yields CDR1 LGHNA and CDR2 YSLEER. V lost 0 bases, J lost 10 bases, and 15 bases lay in between. CDR3 sequence (DNA): TGCGCCAGCAGCCAAGATAGGGGGGCTCGGATCTACACCTTC. Encoded protein: CASSQDRGARIYTF.

The J gene is TRBJ1-1, the V gene TRBV6-6; D might be TRBD1 (6 bases). The CDR3 loop spans 14 amino acids. CDR1 and CDR2 from the germline V gene are MNHNY and SVGAGI (reference sequence). Trimming removed 7 bases from V and 5 bases from J, with 17 bases in between. DNA for the CDR3: TGTGCCAGCACTCTGGTAGGGGGTCGGACTGAAGCTTTCTTT. The encoded protein is CASTLVGGRTEAFF.

This clone appeared a single time. This rearrangement joins TRBV10-3 to TRBJ1-2, with a possible D match to TRBD1 (5 bases). V lost 3 bases to trimming and J lost 2 bases, with 7 bases between them. The CDR3 is 13 amino acids. Germline-derived CDR1 and CDR2 are ENHRY and SYGVKD. CDR3 amino acids: CAISEEGNYGYTF. In DNA, the CDR3 is TGTGCCATCAGTGAAGAGGGGAACTATGGCTACACCTTC.

This chain connects TRBV7-2 to TRBJ2-5; D gene ambiguous. The V and J ends lost 0 bases and 1 base respectively, with 9 bases between them. The CDR3 is made up of 15 amino acids. Germline V gene lookup returns CDR1 SGHTA and CDR2 FQGNSA. Here the CDR3 reads CASSLAKTGQETQYF. The CDR3 DNA is TGTGCCAGCAGCTTAGCGAAGACGGGCCAAGAGACCCAGTACTTC.

This chain uses TRBV5-1 with TRBJ1-5, with a weak D call TRBD1 (6 bases). Looked up from germline, CDR1 is SGHRS and CDR2 is YFSETQ. This CDR3 contains 15 residues. Deletions cut 1 base from V and 3 bases from J, with 11 bases between. The CDR3 nucleotides read TGCGCCAGCAGCTTGAATGGGGGGCCCAATCAGCCCCAGCATTTT. Amino acid sequence: CASSLNGGPNQPQHF.

In this sample, this clone turned up a few times. J is TRBJ1-1 and V is TRBV21-1; no check of the table's D call, TRBD1, against the DNA was made. TRBV21-1 is tagged as a pseudogene. CDR3 length: 14 amino acids. The CDR3 reads CASSKDRVNTEAFF. The CDR3 DNA is TGTGCCAGCAGCAAAGACAGGGTGAACACTGAAGCTTTCTTT.

CDR3 region: CASSMSSSEAFF. The CDR3 DNA reads TGTGCCAGCAGCATGAGCAGTTCTGAAGCTTTCTTT. J is TRBJ1-1 and V is TRBV9; the D is unclear. The CDR3 is 12 residues long. Germline V gives CDR1 SGDLS, CDR2 YYNGEE. V was shortened by 4 bases and J by 6 bases, with 10 bases between the two germline ends. The entire variable domain, with the rest obtained from reference TRBV9 and TRBJ1-1, is as follows: DSGVTQTPKHLITATGQRVTLRCSPRSGDLSVYWYQQSLDQGLQFLIQYYNGEERAKGNILERFSAQQFPDLHSELNLSSLELGDSALYFCASSMSSSEAFFGQGTRLTVV.

This chain links TRBV30 with TRBJ2-7; 11 bases map to TRBD1. This CDR3 has 13 amino acids. V shed 7 bases and J 4 bases; nucleotides not matched to a gene: 6. From germline, CDR1 is GTSNPN and CDR2 SVGIG (reference sequence). Here the CDR3 reads CAYRTGGSYEQYF. Here the CDR3 DNA reads TGTGCCTATCGGACAGGGGGCTCGTACGAGCAGTACTTC.

J is TRBJ2-3 and V is TRBV18; no definite D call. The V end lost 3 bases, the J end lost 6 bases, and 19 bases lay between the germline ends. Germline V gene data show CDR1 as KGHSH and CDR2 as LQKENI. The length of the CDR3 is 16 residues. The CDR3: CASSPGSTPTRDTQYF. The CDR3 nucleotides read TGTGCCAGCTCACCTGGCTCCACACCAACTCGGGATACGCAGTATTTT. Drawing the rest from reference TRBV18 and TRBJ2-3, the complete variable domain is NAGVMQNPRHLVRRRGQEARLRCSPMKGHSHVYWYRQLPEEGLKFMVYLQKENIIDESGMPKERFSAEFPKEGPSILRIQQVVRGDSAAYFCASSPGSTPTRDTQYFGPGTRLTVL.

The chain recombines TRBV19 with TRBJ2-7; D ambiguous. Germline V CDR1 and CDR2: LNHDA, SQIVND (reference sequence). This CDR3 is built from 14 residues. Trimming took off 1 base at V and 0 bases at J, with 7 bases between the two ends. CDR3 coding DNA: TGTGCCAGTAGTATAGCGGGCAGCTCCTACGAGCAGTACTTC. It yields the protein CASSIAGSSYEQYF. Based on the CDR3 plus reference TRBV19 and TRBJ2-7, the full variable domain is DGGITQSPKYLFRKEGQNVTLSCEQNLNHDAMYWYRQDPGQGLRLIYYSQIVNDFQKGDIAEGYSVSREKKESFPLTVTSAQKNPTAFYLCASSIAGSSYEQYFGPGTRLTVT.

The V and J genes are TRBV19 and TRBJ2-7; 11 bases are shared with TRBD2. Germline trimming cut 2 bases from V and 7 bases from J; bases unmatched to any gene: 10. This CDR3 has 16 residues. Germline CDR1 reads LNHDA; CDR2 reads SQIVND (reference sequence). The CDR3 region is CASSISRLAGLSEQYF. The CDR3 coding sequence is TGTGCCAGTAGTATATCGAGACTAGCGGGGTTAAGTGAGCAGTACTTC.

The J gene is TRBJ2-5, the V gene TRBV9, with TRBD1 identical over 9 bases. The CDR3 totals 16 residues. Trimming removed 4 bases from V and 1 base from J; junction bases left unmatched: 8. The germline gives CDR1 SGDLS, CDR2 YYNGEE. CDR3 protein: CASSPRDRAVQETQYF. The CDR3 DNA is TGTGCCAGCAGCCCTAGGGACAGGGCAGTCCAAGAGACCCAGTACTTC.

The chain recombines TRBV23-1 with TRBJ2-1; 8 bases map to TRBD1. TRBV23-1 is recorded as an ORF, its role being uncertain. The CDR3 covers 15 residues. The J segment lost 9 bases and the V segment lost 4 bases, leaving 11 bases of the junction unmatched. CDR3 sequence reads: CASSPRGRGPVEQFF. The CDR3 nucleotides read TGCGCCAGCAGTCCCCGGGGCAGGGGGCCAGTTGAGCAGTTCTTC.

V is TRBV19 and J is TRBJ2-5; unclear D gene. The DNA end is more similar to TRBJ2-7, so the J call may be wrong. The length of the CDR3 is 13 residues. Germline values: CDR1 LNHDA, CDR2 SQIVND (reference sequence). This CDR3 is CASSQYLSYEQYF. The CDR3, as DNA: TGTGCCAGTAGTCAGTACCTCTCCTACGAGCAGTACTTC.

The rearrangement uses TRBV20-1 and TRBJ2-1; the D gene is possibly TRBD2 (6 bases). Germline V gene lookup returns CDR1 DFQATT and CDR2 SNEGSKA (reference sequence). This CDR3 region has 11 residues. Trimming took off 8 bases at V and 9 bases at J, with 14 bases between the two ends. The CDR3 protein is CSTDGGGEQFF. In DNA form, the CDR3 reads TGCAGTACCGACGGGGGTGGTGAGCAGTTCTTC.

This clone has just one count. The CDR3 DNA follows: TGTGCCAGCAGCCAAGGTTGTGGGAGGAGACCCTACGAGCAGTACTTC. Residues: CASSQGCGRRPYEQYF. The chain links TRBV21-1 to TRBJ2-7; TRBD2 is taken as the D call from the table, unchecked against the DNA. TRBV21-1 is labeled a pseudogene. The CDR3 contains 16 residues.

This rearrangement joins TRBV19 to TRBJ1-4; D not resolved. The CDR3 is made up of 17 amino acids. Trimming left V 3 bases short and J 8 bases short, with 22 bases between. Germline V gives CDR1 LNHDA, CDR2 SQIVND (reference sequence). DNA of the CDR3: TGTGCCAGTAGTATGGGCGTGCTCGGCCTCCTTCAGGAAAAACTGTTTTTT. Amino acid sequence: CASSMGVLGLLQEKLFF.